This T cell receptor (beta chain) was sequenced in a study of blood T cells in healthy people across ages. Sample donors were healthy Caucasian individuals that came from Russia, aged about 6 to 95. The CDR3 has 15 amino acids. V lost 5 bases to trimming and J lost 11 bases, with 24 bases between them. Germline V gene sequence: CDR1 MGHDK, CDR2 SYGVNS. For the second PCR, which ran for roughly 7 to 11 cycles, a sample-barcoded 5' primer and a J-beta primer mix were used. Each cDNA molecule was tagged by a template-switch adaptor that had 12 random nucleotides. TCRdb reprocessed the 5' RACE reads with MiXCR, giving one entry per CDR3 protein. The sample lists some 1,500,000 distinct CDR3 sequences, approximately 42% occurring once.

This chain uses TRBV25-1 with TRBJ2-5; either TRBD1 or TRBD2 may supply D (5 bases each). This TCR was recovered from a woman between 18 and 29 years old in good health. Sequenced: blood. The chain's CDR3 is CASSLSNGAIDEQYF. The CDR3 coding sequence is TGTGCCAGCAGTCTGAGTAACGGGGCGATCGATGAGCAGTACTTC.